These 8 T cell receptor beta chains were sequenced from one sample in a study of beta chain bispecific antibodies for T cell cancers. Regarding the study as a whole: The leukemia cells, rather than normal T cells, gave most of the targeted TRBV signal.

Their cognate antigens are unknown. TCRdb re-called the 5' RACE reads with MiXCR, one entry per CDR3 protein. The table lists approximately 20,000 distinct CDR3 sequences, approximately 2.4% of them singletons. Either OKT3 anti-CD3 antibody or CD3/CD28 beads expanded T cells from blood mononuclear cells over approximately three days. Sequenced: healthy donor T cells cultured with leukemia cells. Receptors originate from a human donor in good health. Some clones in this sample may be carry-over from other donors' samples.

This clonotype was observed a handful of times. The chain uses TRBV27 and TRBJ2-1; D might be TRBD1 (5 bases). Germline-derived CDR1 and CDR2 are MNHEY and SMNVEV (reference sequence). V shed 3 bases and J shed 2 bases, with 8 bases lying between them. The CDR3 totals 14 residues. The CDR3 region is CASSLTAPYNEQFF. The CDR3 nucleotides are TGTGCCAGCAGTTTGACAGCCCCCTACAATGAGCAGTTCTTC.

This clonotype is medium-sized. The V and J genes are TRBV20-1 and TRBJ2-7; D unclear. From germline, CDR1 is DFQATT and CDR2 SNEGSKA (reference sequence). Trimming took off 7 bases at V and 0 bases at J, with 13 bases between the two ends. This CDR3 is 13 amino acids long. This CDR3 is CSVPLESSYEQYF. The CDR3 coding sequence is TGCAGTGTTCCACTCGAGAGCTCCTACGAGCAGTACTTC.

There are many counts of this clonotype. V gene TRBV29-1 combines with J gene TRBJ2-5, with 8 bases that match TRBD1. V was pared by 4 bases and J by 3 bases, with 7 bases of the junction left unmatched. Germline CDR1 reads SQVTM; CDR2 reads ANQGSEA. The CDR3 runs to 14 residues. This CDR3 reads CSVVLSGGEETQYF. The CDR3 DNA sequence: TGCAGCGTTGTACTATCAGGGGGCGAAGAGACCCAGTACTTC.

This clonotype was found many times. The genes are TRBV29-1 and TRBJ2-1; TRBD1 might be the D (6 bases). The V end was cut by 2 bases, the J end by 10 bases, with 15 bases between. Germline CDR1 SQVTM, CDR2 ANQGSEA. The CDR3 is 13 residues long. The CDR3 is CSVERAGEAEQFF. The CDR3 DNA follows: TGCAGCGTTGAAAGGGCAGGGGAAGCCGAGCAGTTCTTC.

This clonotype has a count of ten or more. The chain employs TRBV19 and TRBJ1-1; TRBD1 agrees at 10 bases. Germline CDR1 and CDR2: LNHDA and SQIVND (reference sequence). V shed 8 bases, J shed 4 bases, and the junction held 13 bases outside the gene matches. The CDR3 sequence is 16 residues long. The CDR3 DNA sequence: TGTGCCAGTGTCCGGACAGGGGGTAACAAGTTCACTGAAGCTTTCTTT. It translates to CASVRTGGNKFTEAFF.

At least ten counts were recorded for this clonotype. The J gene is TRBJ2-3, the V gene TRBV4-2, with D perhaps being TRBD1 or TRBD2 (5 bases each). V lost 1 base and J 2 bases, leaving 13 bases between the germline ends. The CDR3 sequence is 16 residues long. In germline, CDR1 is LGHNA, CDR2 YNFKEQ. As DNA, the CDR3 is TGTGCCAGCAGCCAAGTAGAGGGGCGAATCACAGATACGCAGTATTTT. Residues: CASSQVEGRITDTQYF.

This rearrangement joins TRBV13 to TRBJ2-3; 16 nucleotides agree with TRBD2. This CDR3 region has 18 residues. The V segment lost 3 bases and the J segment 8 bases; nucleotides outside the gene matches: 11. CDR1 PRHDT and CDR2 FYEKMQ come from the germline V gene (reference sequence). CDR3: CASSFYPGTSGGARTQYF. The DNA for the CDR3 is TGTGCCAGCAGCTTTTATCCGGGGACTAGCGGGGGGGCCCGTACGCAGTATTTT.

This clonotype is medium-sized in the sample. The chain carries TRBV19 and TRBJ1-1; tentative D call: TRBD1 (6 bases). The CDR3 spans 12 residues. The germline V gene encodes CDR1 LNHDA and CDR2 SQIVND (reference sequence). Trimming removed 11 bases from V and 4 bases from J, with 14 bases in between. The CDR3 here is CASRAGATEAFF. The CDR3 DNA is TGTGCCTCAAGAGCAGGGGCCACTGAAGCTTTCTTT.